These 24 T cell receptor beta chains share one sample of origin, sequenced in a study of T cell repertoires in cytomegalovirus infection. TCRdb ran MiXCR on the reads and lists one entry per CDR3 protein. Of about 400,000 distinct CDR3 sequences listed, 18% were seen once; the top ten hold 8.5% to 10%. The material sequenced was PBMCs. The receptors stem from a human donor in good health (CMV status not recorded). Some clones in this sample may be carry-over from other donors' samples.

This clonotype has just a few counts. The chain uses TRBV2 and TRBJ2-3; 8 bases match TRBD2. The germline V gene encodes CDR1 SNHLY and CDR2 FYNNEI. V shed 7 bases and J 4 bases; nucleotides not matched to a gene: 10. The CDR3 loop spans 15 amino acids. The CDR3 sequence: CASNPGTSGSDTQYF. As DNA, the CDR3 is TGTGCCAGCAACCCTGGAACTAGCGGCTCAGATACGCAGTATTTT.

This clonotype has a count of ten or more. CDR3 loop: CASSLFLGGGETQYF. DNA for the CDR3: TGTGCCAGCAGCTTGTTCTTGGGGGGTGGGGAGACCCAGTACTTC. The chain uses TRBV7-2 and TRBJ2-5; D might be TRBD2 (6 bases). The CDR3 length is 15 residues. V gave up 3 bases and J gave up 5 bases, with 16 bases separating them. Germline CDR1 SGHTA, CDR2 FQGNSA.

This clonotype was seen many times. The chain recombines TRBV6-2 or TRBV6-3 with TRBJ2-2; 7 positions match TRBD1. Unmatched junction bases numbered 4, after V lost 2 bases and J lost 1 base. Germline values: CDR1 MNHEY, CDR2 SVGEGT. The CDR3 has 16 residues. CDR3 coding DNA: TGTGCCAGCAGTTACACTAGGACAGGGAACACCGGGGAGCTGTTTTTT. It yields the protein CASSYTRTGNTGELFF.

This clonotype was counted many times. The chain carries TRBV18 and TRBJ2-4, with D maybe TRBD1 (6 bases). V was pared by 3 bases and J by 4 bases, with 7 bases between. The CDR3 runs 13 residues. Germline lookup yields CDR1 KGHSH and CDR2 LQKENI. DNA of the CDR3: TGTGCCAGCTCACCGGACAGAAAAAACATTCAGTACTTC. Amino acid sequence: CASSPDRKNIQYF.

The chain has TRBV12-3 or TRBV12-4 and TRBJ1-5; maybe TRBD1 (6 bases). CDR3 length: 15 residues. The germline V and J ends were trimmed by 2 bases and 0 bases, with 8 bases remaining between them. The CDR3 DNA reads as TGTGCCAGCAGTTTAAAGGGGGGTAGCAATCAGCCCCAGCATTTT. Amino acid sequence: CASSLKGGSNQPQHF.

The chain links TRBV19 to TRBJ2-5; TRBD2 matches 11 bases. Germline CDR1 reads LNHDA; CDR2 reads SQIVND (reference sequence). V was clipped by 3 bases and J by 5 bases; unmatched bases: 5. The CDR3 is 15 amino acids. The CDR3 here is CASSISGGAVETQYF. The CDR3 DNA sequence: TGTGCCAGTAGTATTAGCGGGGGGGCGGTGGAGACCCAGTACTTC.

Ten or more counts support this clonotype. This chain connects TRBV7-9 to TRBJ1-2; D unresolved. V shed 4 bases and J shed 4 bases, with 16 bases lying between them. Germline V lookup: CDR1 SEHNR, CDR2 FQNEAQ (reference sequence). The CDR3 covers 15 residues. CDR3 coding DNA: TGTGCCAGCAGCTCCACAGCGCTAAAGGGCTATGGCTACACCTTC. Encoded protein: CASSSTALKGYGYTF.

This clonotype was found a few times. V and J are TRBV12-3 or TRBV12-4 and TRBJ2-3; D uncertain. V was trimmed by 1 base and J by 6 bases, leaving 14 bases between them. CDR3 length: 15 residues. The CDR3 spells CASSLELAMADTQYF. The CDR3 coding sequence is TGTGCCAGCAGTTTAGAACTCGCAATGGCGGATACGCAGTATTTT.

This clonotype has only a few counts. V gene TRBV12-5 combines with J gene TRBJ2-7; no clear D. The CDR3 is made up of 12 amino acids. Trimming removed 1 base at V and 3 bases at J, with 4 bases between. Germline CDR1 is LGHNT and CDR2 is FRNRAP. The DNA of the CDR3 is TGTGCTAGTGGTTTGGCCAACTACGAGCAGTACTTC. Amino acids: CASGLANYEQYF.

A few counts support this clonotype. The chain carries TRBV29-1 and TRBJ2-1, with a weak D call TRBD2 (6 bases). CDR1 SQVTM and CDR2 ANQGSEA come from the germline V gene. Trimming left V 4 bases short and J 0 bases short, with 10 bases between. The CDR3 is made up of 14 amino acids. This chain's CDR3 is CSVVIGGSYNEQFF. CDR3 DNA: TGCAGCGTTGTAATCGGGGGCTCCTACAATGAGCAGTTCTTC.

This clonotype occurred many times. J is TRBJ2-3 and V is TRBV18; 7 bases line up with TRBD2. The CDR3 length is 17 residues. The germline V gene encodes CDR1 KGHSH and CDR2 LQKENI. J gave up 4 bases and V 3 bases, and 13 bases lay outside the gene matches. The CDR3 loop reads CASSPGLQVRGADTQYF. The CDR3 DNA follows: TGTGCCAGCTCACCGGGACTACAAGTCCGTGGGGCAGATACGCAGTATTTT.

This rearrangement joins TRBV4-3 to TRBJ2-1, with 7 positions matching TRBD2. Losses at the gene ends were 0 bases for V and 5 bases for J; bases not matched to a gene: 13. Germline CDR1 and CDR2: LGHNA and YSLEER. The CDR3 has 18 amino acids. CDR3 residues: CASSQDKLGGYGNNEQFF. The CDR3 coding sequence is TGCGCCAGCAGCCAAGACAAATTGGGGGGGTACGGGAACAATGAGCAGTTCTTC.

The rearrangement uses TRBV29-1 and TRBJ2-1; D ambiguous. The V and J ends lost 4 bases and 0 bases respectively, with 10 bases between them. The CDR3 is made up of 14 amino acids. Germline-derived CDR1 and CDR2 are SQVTM and ANQGSEA. CDR3: CSVVRPSSYNEQFF. For the CDR3, the DNA is TGCAGCGTTGTCAGACCGAGCTCCTACAATGAGCAGTTCTTC.

This clonotype was observed many times. The V gene is TRBV7-2, the J gene TRBJ2-4; D is unresolved. CDR3 length: 17 amino acids. Per the germline V gene, CDR1 is SGHTA and CDR2 is FQGNSA. V was shortened by 3 bases and J by 1 base, with 16 bases between the two germline ends. The CDR3 here is CASSFGVVPGAKNIQYF. The CDR3 DNA sequence: TGTGCCAGCAGCTTTGGGGTCGTGCCTGGGGCCAAAAACATTCAGTACTTC.

DNA for the CDR3: TGTGCCAGCAGTTACTATCGTGGGGAGCTGTTTTTT. Protein: CASSYYRGELFF. This chain links TRBV6-6 with TRBJ2-2, with D hard to call. The germline V gene has CDR1 MNHNY and CDR2 SVGAGI (reference sequence). Trimming left V 1 base short and J 8 bases short, with 5 bases between. The CDR3 contains 12 residues.

The genes are TRBV5-1 and TRBJ2-7; D uncertain. This CDR3 is built from 13 residues. Per germline, CDR1 SGHRS and CDR2 YFSETQ. Between the trimmed V and J ends, which lost 0 bases and 7 bases, there was a span of 11 bases. This chain's CDR3 is CASSLGQQNEQYF. As DNA, the CDR3 is TGCGCCAGCAGCTTGGGGCAACAGAATGAGCAGTACTTC.

This clonotype has just a few counts. This chain uses TRBV7-9 with TRBJ2-7, with 8 nucleotides matching TRBD2. The CDR3 totals 17 residues. V dropped 5 bases and J dropped 4; count of bases not matched to a gene: 16. CDR1 is SEHNR and CDR2 is FQNEAQ in the germline V gene (reference sequence). In nucleotides, the CDR3 is TGTGCCAGCAGCCCGCGCGCCGCGGGAGCGGGGGTTTACGAGCAGTACTTC. Amino acids: CASSPRAAGAGVYEQYF. Complete variable domain (other parts from reference TRBV7-9 and TRBJ2-7): DTGVSQNPRHKITKRGQNVTFRCDPISEHNRLYWYRQTLGQGPEFLTYFQNEAQLEKSRLLSDRFSAERPKGSFSTLEIQRTEQGDSAMYLCASSPRAAGAGVYEQYFGPGTRLTVT.

This clonotype has ten or more counts. This rearrangement joins TRBV27 to TRBJ1-2, with 9 bases fitting TRBD1. From germline, CDR1 is MNHEY and CDR2 SMNVEV (reference sequence). Trimming took 8 bases from V and 7 from J; bases not matched to a gene: 11. The CDR3 is 14 residues long. CDR3 bases: TGTGCCAGCGCCAACAGGGGGCGTGTAGGTGGCTACACCTTC. This translates into CASANRGRVGGYTF.

The chain combines TRBV6-2 or TRBV6-3 with TRBJ2-1, with D perhaps TRBD1 (5 bases). This CDR3 has 13 residues. CDR1 and CDR2 from the germline V gene are MNHEY and SVGEGT. Trimming removed 2 bases at V and 8 bases at J, with 10 bases between. Here the CDR3 reads CASSYGRGDEQFF. The CDR3 region has the DNA TGTGCCAGCAGTTACGGAAGGGGCGATGAGCAGTTCTTC.

This clonotype was recorded at least ten times. V and J are TRBV29-1 and TRBJ2-5; 9 nucleotides agree with TRBD2. Germline CDR1 and CDR2: SQVTM and ANQGSEA. The V segment lost 4 bases and the J segment 1 base; nucleotides outside the gene matches: 25. The CDR3 spans 21 residues. The DNA of the CDR3 is TGCAGCGTTGTAGTGGGGGTAATGGGGACTAGCCTATCCGGGTCCCAAGAGACCCAGTACTTC. Encoded protein: CSVVVGVMGTSLSGSQETQYF.

As DNA, the CDR3 is TGTGCCAGCAGTGAAACCGAGGGTTATCAGCCCCAGCATTTT. Its translation: CASSETEGYQPQHF. The chain combines TRBV2 with TRBJ1-5, with D hard to call. The CDR3 covers 14 residues. V was trimmed by 2 bases and J by 5 bases, leaving 10 bases between them. Germline values: CDR1 SNHLY, CDR2 FYNNEI.

This clonotype occurred many times. The gene calls are TRBV28 and TRBJ1-2, with TRBD1 as a possible D gene (6 bases). The germline CDR1 and CDR2 sequences are MDHEN and SYDVKM. V was clipped by 1 base and J by 8 bases, with 11 bases between them. CDR3 length equals 13 residues. CDR3 protein: CASSLSGAGGYTF. The CDR3, as DNA: TGTGCCAGCAGTTTATCGGGGGCCGGAGGCTACACCTTC.

This clonotype was counted between two and nine times. Its ends do not fully match the called genes, so a read error is possible. The V and J genes are TRBV7-9 and TRBJ2-1, with 7 bases fitting TRBD2. Germline CDR1 SEHNR, CDR2 FQNEAQ (reference sequence). CDR3 length equals 12 residues. The CDR3 spells CASQMGLAAKVF. The CDR3 DNA is TGTGCCAGCCAAATGGGGCTAGCGGCTAAGGTCTTC.

The chain couples TRBV5-8 to TRBJ2-1, with D tentatively TRBD1 (6 bases). The V gene's germline CDR1 is SGHTS and CDR2 YDEGEE. This CDR3 contains 20 residues. V shed 5 bases and J shed 1 base, with 28 bases lying between them. The CDR3: CASRPFLKWGPSSSYNEQFF. DNA of the CDR3: TGTGCCAGCAGACCTTTCTTGAAATGGGGGCCAAGTTCGTCCTACAATGAGCAGTTCTTC.